In this sample, the clone carrying this TCR beta chain turned up many times. The read gets to within 3 residues of the CDR3 end, and the germline J gene fills in the rest. These data originate in a study of T cell clonality in common variable immunodeficiency. Repertoires were generated with immunoSEQ multiplex PCR, while TCRdb's copy carries only in-frame clones and drops some. Singletons are absent from the sample, which has under 50,000 clones. This CDR3 contains 17 residues. Germline lookup yields CDR1 MNHEY and CDR2 SVGEGT. V was shortened by 0 bases and J by 5 bases, with 17 bases between the two germline ends.

The chain has TRBV6-2 or TRBV6-3 and TRBJ1-5; no clear D. This receptor was identified in a person between 18 and 70 years old in good health. The specimen was peripheral blood mononuclear cells. The CDR3 region is CASSYSSGLRPYQPQHF. The sequenced part of the CDR3 DNA is TGTGCCAGCAGTTACTCGAGCGGATTGAGGCCCTATCAGCCC.